A selection of T cell receptor beta chains follows, all from one sample in a study of human T cells and chemical hapten exposure. MiXCR was run by TCRdb on the RACE reads, yielding one entry per CDR3 protein. The sample records about 64,000 distinct CDR3 sequences, about 10% being singletons. This material consisted of whole blood, taken in connection with sensitization to the hapten diphenylcyclopropenone (DPC). The receptors derive from a woman aged 30 to 39 with alopecia areata. Some clones in this sample may be carry-over from other donors' samples. The CDR3 runs from the conserved cysteine through the conserved F or W.

j_call v_call cdr3_aa
TRBJ1-5 TRBV28 CASARDSSNQPQHF
TRBJ2-1 TRBV11-2 CASSLSTKNNEQFF
TRBJ2-7 TRBV6-2/TRBV6-3 CASPRLAGGDEQYF
TRBJ2-5 TRBV4-1 CASSQGPGSETQYF
TRBJ1-1 TRBV11-2 CASSLGLNEAFF
TRBJ2-3 TRBV7-8 CASSSQAGARTDTQYF
TRBJ2-7 TRBV20-1 CSARKEGTSRNEQYF
TRBJ2-5 TRBV15 CATSRDFGQGARQETQYF
TRBJ2-7 TRBV20-1 CSARGDTYEQYF
TRBJ1-1 TRBV12-3/TRBV12-4 CASSFEPGRTNTEAFF
TRBJ2-7 TRBV7-8 CASSLARRSDFEQYF
TRBJ2-5 TRBV20-1 CSARVVHQETQYF
TRBJ1-6 TRBV19 CASSIDLGVGYSPLHF
TRBJ2-3 TRBV20-1 CSAHLVRTSGSTDTQYF
TRBJ2-7 TRBV20-1 CSANRPNLGAYEQYF
TRBJ1-1 TRBV6-2/TRBV6-3 CASCWVGRDTEAFF
TRBJ2-1 TRBV20-1 CSASTSYNEQFF
TRBJ2-3 TRBV4-3 CASSQFSGTGTDTQYF
TRBJ1-1 TRBV20-1 CSARVRNLKTEAFF
TRBJ2-3 TRBV9 CASSDDQFRGGVADTQYF
TRBJ1-2 TRBV29-1 CSVDKAWYGYTF
TRBJ2-1 TRBV29-1 CSLQGSDRGNEQFF
TRBJ2-2 TRBV6-5 CASSYAFGSQSGELFF
TRBJ2-7 TRBV7-9 CASSLEGSLSYEQYF
TRBJ2-2 TRBV4-3 CASSQERAGTGELFF
TRBJ1-5 TRBV2 CASRRDILNQPQHF
TRBJ1-5 TRBV20-1 CSVGSNQPQHF
TRBJ2-7 TRBV27 CATRWDRGAEQYF
TRBJ2-7 TRBV11-2 CASSLVQGGTYEQYF
TRBJ1-2 TRBV5-6 CASSLWGGYGYTF
TRBJ1-2 TRBV6-5 CASSYSQGYYGYTF
TRBJ1-6 TRBV12-3/TRBV12-4 CASSSTASSYNSPLHF
TRBJ1-1 TRBV5-1 CASSLYARNTEAFF
TRBJ2-3 TRBV7-6 CASSSLGGQGADTQYF
TRBJ1-2 TRBV29-1 CSARWGASYGYTF
TRBJ1-2 TRBV3-1 CASSQESNYGYTF
TRBJ1-3 TRBV29-1 CSGSVAGGNTIYF
TRBJ1-2 TRBV30 CAWTPGTYGYTF
TRBJ1-2 TRBV28 CASTERYYGYTF
TRBJ1-1 TRBV5-1 CASRSGPGGDTEAFF
TRBJ2-7 TRBV10-3 CAISDDLAFPYEQYF
TRBJ1-1 TRBV6-2/TRBV6-3 CASSWDKQKLNTEAFF
TRBJ2-3 TRBV5-5 CASSLEDGTFMDTQYF
TRBJ2-1 TRBV9 CASSVGTSGGFDNEQFF
TRBJ1-4 TRBV5-1 CASSPGTADNEKLFF
TRBJ2-5 TRBV28 CASSPPKYF
TRBJ2-7 TRBV12-3/TRBV12-4 CASSLDGSLEQYF
TRBJ1-2 TRBV13 CASSPRPRQGRGYTF
TRBJ2-1 TRBV7-6 CASSLDRWTLFYNEQFF
TRBJ2-3 TRBV29-1 CSARAHSADTQYF